The 29 T cell receptor beta chains given below trace back to one sample, sequenced in a study of molecular identifiers for immune sequencing clone quantification. TCRdb recomputed calls from the PCR reads with MiXCR, one row per CDR3 protein. The sample lists 350,000 or so distinct CDR3 sequences, 20% to 25% seen once, with roughly 0.8% in the top ten. Specimen: naive CD8+ T cells from blood, with Jurkat cell RNA spiked in. Noted subset: FACS-sorted CD8+CD4-CCR7+CD45RA+ naive T cells. These receptors were taken from a human donor in good health. Some libraries in this study had Jurkat cell RNA spiked in.

This clonotype was seen repeatedly, ten times or more. This chain joins TRBV7-9 and TRBJ1-1, with a tentative D call TRBD1 (6 bases). Trimming pared 7 bases from V and 7 bases from J, leaving 16 bases between. Germline V CDR1 and CDR2: SEHNR, FQNEAQ (reference sequence). The CDR3 runs to 13 residues. The CDR3 DNA reads as TGTGCCAGCATCTTGAGTGAACAGGGTGAAGCTTTCTTT. Amino acid sequence: CASILSEQGEAFF.

This clonotype was seen many times. The chain employs TRBV5-5 and TRBJ2-7; maybe TRBD2 (6 bases). CDR1 and CDR2 from the germline V gene are SGHKS and YYEKEE (reference sequence). The CDR3 is made up of 14 amino acids. Between the trimmed V and J ends, which lost 4 bases and 6 bases, there was a span of 17 bases. The CDR3 region has the DNA TGTGCCAGCAGCCGGCCGGGACTCAGCCTCGAGCAGTACTTC. Translated: CASSRPGLSLEQYF.

Concerning this clonotype: A much larger clone is a single base away; this may be a read error. The rearrangement links TRBV7-2 to TRBJ2-3; D unresolved. Germline CDR1 is SGHTA and CDR2 is FQGNSA. The CDR3 covers 14 residues. Trimming removed 5 bases at V and 3 bases at J, with 12 bases between. DNA for the CDR3: TGTGCCAGCAGCATCGAGGCAACGACAGATACGCAGTATTTT. Translated, it gives CASSIEATTDTQYF. The full variable domain, with the rest looked up from reference TRBV7-2 and TRBJ2-3, is GAGVSQSPSNKVTEKGKDVELRCDPISGHTALYWYRQSLGQGLEFLIYFQGNSAPDKSGLPSDRFSAERTGGSVSTLTIQRTQQEDSAVYLCASSIEATTDTQYFGPGTRLTVL.

This clonotype was seen a few times. The rearrangement joins TRBV3-1 to TRBJ1-2; TRBD1 might be the D (6 bases). This CDR3 is 16 amino acids long. V gave up 0 bases and J gave up 2 bases, with 13 bases separating them. The germline V gene has CDR1 LGHDT and CDR2 YNNKEL (reference sequence). The CDR3 region has the DNA TGTGCCAGCAGCCAAGAAACGGCCAGGGGAAACTATGGCTACACCTTC. Translating gives CASSQETARGNYGYTF. The full variable domain, its missing parts supplied by reference TRBV3-1 and TRBJ1-2, is DTAVSQTPKYLVTQMGNDKSIKCEQNLGHDTMYWYKQDSKKFLKIMFSYNNKELIINETVPNRFSPKSPDKAHLNLHINSLELGDSAVYFCASSQETARGNYGYTFGSGTRLTVV.

The chain couples TRBV28 to TRBJ2-4; D is unresolved. Germline CDR1 and CDR2: MDHEN and SYDVKM. V dropped 3 bases and J dropped 9 bases, with 18 bases sitting between them. The CDR3 runs 15 residues. CDR3 sequence reads: CASSFGIWKEAIQYF. In DNA form, the CDR3 reads TGTGCCAGCAGTTTTGGCATATGGAAGGAAGCCATTCAGTACTTC. Combining the CDR3 with reference TRBV28 and TRBJ2-4 gives the whole variable domain DVKVTQSSRYLVKRTGEKVFLECVQDMDHENMFWYRQDPGLGLRLIYFSYDVKMKEKGDIPEGYSVSREKKERFSLILESASTNQTSMYLCASSFGIWKEAIQYFGAGTRLSVL.

In its sample, this clonotype was seen many times. The chain joins TRBV11-2 to TRBJ2-3, with D unclear. Trimming removed 1 base from V and 4 bases from J, with 9 bases in between. CDR3 length: 14 residues. The germline gives CDR1 SGHAT, CDR2 FQNNGV. The chain's CDR3 is CASSLATSADTQYF. For the CDR3, the DNA is TGTGCCAGCAGCTTAGCTACCTCGGCAGATACGCAGTATTTT.

Turning to this clonotype: The junction departs from germline at one end; a sequencing error may be responsible. This chain joins TRBV19 and TRBJ2-7, with 10 bases identical to TRBD1. CDR3 length: 15 amino acids. Germline CDR1 reads LNHDA; CDR2 reads SQIVND (reference sequence). For the CDR3, the DNA is TGTGTCAGTAGTATGGGACAGGGGTTTTCCTACGAGCAGTACTTC. Amino acids: CVSSMGQGFSYEQYF.

The rearrangement uses TRBV27 and TRBJ2-3; 8 bases fit TRBD1. With 2 bases clipped from V and 2 bases from J, the junction kept 3 bases outside the gene matches. In germline, CDR1 is MNHEY, CDR2 SMNVEV (reference sequence). CDR3 length equals 15 residues. CDR3 sequence reads: CASSLIQGDTDTQYF. The CDR3 DNA reads as TGTGCCAGCAGTTTAATACAGGGGGACACAGATACGCAGTATTTT.

This clonotype appeared many times. The rearrangement uses TRBV6-5 and TRBJ2-5, with 10 bases identical to TRBD2. From germline, CDR1 is MNHEY and CDR2 SVGAGI. V was pared by 5 bases and J by 5 bases, with 5 bases of the junction left unmatched. This CDR3 region has 14 residues. The DNA of the CDR3 is TGTGCCAGCAGTCAACTAGCGGGAACGGAGACCCAGTACTTC. Its translation is CASSQLAGTETQYF.

The sample holds many counts of this clonotype. The chain employs TRBV29-1 and TRBJ2-7; TRBD1 aligns across 9 bases. Germline CDR1 SQVTM, CDR2 ANQGSEA. CDR3 length: 14 residues. The J segment lost 2 bases and the V segment lost 6 bases, leaving 8 bases of the junction unmatched. CDR3 bases: TGCAGCGTCGTCGACAGGGGGAGAACCTACGAGCAGTACTTC. Protein product: CSVVDRGRTYEQYF.

The chain recombines TRBV27 with TRBJ2-1; the match to TRBD2 covers 7 bases. Germline CDR1 and CDR2: MNHEY and SMNVEV (reference sequence). This CDR3 has 16 amino acids. V was pared by 0 bases and J by 4 bases, with 6 bases of the junction left unmatched. This chain's CDR3 is CASSLSSTSVYNEQFF. CDR3 DNA sequence: TGTGCCAGCAGTTTATCGTCTACTAGCGTGTACAATGAGCAGTTCTTC.

This clonotype was detected only a few times. The chain combines TRBV7-2 with TRBJ2-7; 9 bases line up with TRBD1. V lost 1 base, J lost 4 bases, and 5 bases stayed unmatched. Germline V gene sequence: CDR1 SGHTA, CDR2 FQGNSA. The CDR3 has 15 residues. For the CDR3, the DNA is TGTGCCAGCAGCTTAGTCCCCGGGACAGGGTACGAGCAGTACTTC. It codes for CASSLVPGTGYEQYF.

There are many counts of this clonotype. This chain joins TRBV4-3 and TRBJ1-1; D not resolved. The V and J ends lost 2 bases and 4 bases respectively, with 11 bases between them. CDR3 length: 14 amino acids. Germline CDR1 is LGHNA and CDR2 is YSLEER. The CDR3 region is CASSQSAGSTEAFF. The DNA for the CDR3 is TGCGCCAGCAGCCAAAGTGCGGGGAGCACTGAAGCTTTCTTT.

Many counts were recorded for this clonotype. The chain has TRBV29-1 and TRBJ2-1; D perhaps matches TRBD2 (6 bases). V was clipped by 0 bases and J by 4 bases, with 16 bases between them. This CDR3 has 16 amino acids. Germline V gives CDR1 SQVTM, CDR2 ANQGSEA. CDR3 DNA sequence: TGCAGCGTTGAAGACCTACTAAGCGGGTATTACAATGAGCAGTTCTTC. Protein sequence: CSVEDLLSGYYNEQFF.

This clonotype was recorded many times. The chain employs TRBV27 and TRBJ2-3; D not resolved. The ends were cut back, 5 bases at V and 4 bases at J, with 7 bases in the middle. The CDR3 is made up of 12 amino acids. Per germline, CDR1 MNHEY and CDR2 SMNVEV (reference sequence). CDR3 region: CASSGFADTQYF. CDR3 sequence (DNA): TGTGCCAGCAGTGGCTTTGCAGATACGCAGTATTTT.

This clonotype came up many times. V usage is TRBV18 and J usage is TRBJ2-3; D is perhaps TRBD1 (6 bases). From germline, CDR1 is KGHSH and CDR2 LQKENI. Trimming cost V 3 bases and J 2 bases, with 12 bases left between them. The CDR3 sequence is 15 residues long. The chain's CDR3 is CASSPGTFYTDTQYF. CDR3 DNA: TGTGCCAGCTCACCGGGGACATTCTACACAGATACGCAGTATTTT.

The chain links TRBV7-2 to TRBJ1-1; 9 bases match TRBD1. V was pared by 1 base and J by 5 bases, with 5 bases of the junction left unmatched. Per the germline V gene, CDR1 is SGHTA and CDR2 is FQGNSA. CDR3 length: 15 amino acids. The CDR3 here is CASSLGAGTGTEAFF. The CDR3, as DNA: TGTGCCAGCAGCTTAGGGGCAGGGACAGGGACTGAAGCTTTCTTT.

For this clonotype: Being one base from a much bigger clone, this may be a read error. The rearrangement links TRBV9 to TRBJ2-3, with TRBD2 identical over 10 bases. The length of the CDR3 is 16 residues. Looked up from germline, CDR1 is SGDLS and CDR2 is YYNGEE. CDR3 sequence reads: CASSGASGGSTDTRYF. In nucleotides, the CDR3 is TGTGCCAGCAGCGGGGCTAGCGGGGGTAGCACAGATACGCGGTATTTT.

This clonotype appeared many times. The V and J genes are TRBV7-9 and TRBJ2-3, with D uncertain. Trimming stripped 1 base from V and 3 bases from J, with 11 bases between. The CDR3 is 15 amino acids. Germline V gene data show CDR1 as SEHNR and CDR2 as FQNEAQ (reference sequence). In DNA form, the CDR3 reads TGTGCCAGCAGCTTAGAGGCACGGAGAACAGATACGCAGTATTTT. Translation: CASSLEARRTDTQYF.

This clonotype was observed many times. The chain joins TRBV12-3 or TRBV12-4 to TRBJ2-1; 8 bases agree with TRBD2. V was pared by 10 bases and J by 8 bases, with 13 bases of the junction left unmatched. The CDR3 totals 14 residues. The CDR3 sequence is CAIGGEPLFYEQFF. Written as DNA, the CDR3 is TGTGCCATCGGGGGGGAGCCATTATTCTATGAGCAGTTCTTC.

V usage is TRBV12-5 and J usage is TRBJ2-5; D is undetermined. The CDR3 has 14 amino acids. Germline values: CDR1 LGHNT, CDR2 FRNRAP. Trimming took 1 base from V and 4 from J, leaving 10 bases between them. CDR3 in DNA: TGTGCTAGTGGTTTGGCTCACGCGCGAGAGACCCAGTACTTC. Translation gives CASGLAHARETQYF.

In regard to this clonotype: A junction boundary mismatches the germline segment, possibly from a read error. The CDR3: CARSQGLYQETQYF. CDR3 DNA sequence: TGTGCCCGCAGCCAAGGACTGTACCAAGAGACCCAGTACTTC. V usage is TRBV3-1 and J usage is TRBJ2-5; TRBD2 might be the D (5 bases). Germline lookup yields CDR1 LGHDT and CDR2 YNNKEL (reference sequence). This CDR3 region has 14 residues.

Ten or more counts support this clonotype. This chain joins TRBV5-4 and TRBJ1-1; TRBD1 might be the D (5 bases). The V gene's germline CDR1 is SGHNT and CDR2 YYREEE (reference sequence). The CDR3 length is 15 residues. Trimming pared 4 bases from V and 2 bases from J, leaving 15 bases between. CDR3 nucleotide sequence: TGTGCCAGCAGCCCTGACTGGACATTTAACACTGAAGCTTTCTTT. This sequence encodes CASSPDWTFNTEAFF.

On this clonotype itself: This may stem from a read error, because a much larger clone lies one nucleotide away. The genes are TRBV7-8 and TRBJ2-3; possible D gene TRBD2, 7 bases. CDR3 size: 15 residues. The germline V gene has CDR1 SGHVS and CDR2 FQNEAQ. CDR3 residues: CAGSSLGGGTDTQYF. The CDR3 coding sequence is TGTGCCGGCAGCTCGTTGGGAGGGGGGACAGATACGCAGTATTTT.

This clonotype was seen repeatedly, ten times or more. This chain uses TRBV15 with TRBJ2-5; TRBD2 matches 7 bases. V was clipped by 4 bases and J by 5 bases; unmatched bases: 10. CDR3 length equals 15 residues. Per germline, CDR1 LNHNV and CDR2 YYDKDF (reference sequence). CDR3 loop: CATSNGRLPTETQYF. The CDR3 region has the DNA TGTGCCACCAGCAACGGGAGGCTACCCACCGAGACCCAGTACTTC. Complete variable domain (other parts from reference TRBV15 and TRBJ2-5): DAMVIQNPRYQVTQFGKPVTLSCSQTLNHNVMYWYQQKSSQAPKLLFHYYDKDFNNEADTPDNFQSRRPNTSFCFLDIRSPGLGDTAMYLCATSNGRLPTETQYFGPGTRLLVL.

This clonotype was counted at least ten times. The chain combines TRBV7-2 with TRBJ2-3; TRBD1 aligns across 9 bases. This CDR3 has 16 amino acids. V shed 5 bases, J shed 5 bases, and the junction held 11 bases outside the gene matches. Germline V gene data show CDR1 as SGHTA and CDR2 as FQGNSA. CDR3 in DNA: TGTGCCAGCAGCCTATGGGGACAGGGACGAATAGATACGCAGTATTTT. Its protein is CASSLWGQGRIDTQYF.

This clonotype was observed many times. J is TRBJ1-5 and V is TRBV28, with D unclear. Trimming took 3 bases from V and 2 from J, leaving 5 bases between them. This CDR3 has 13 residues. Germline V gene data show CDR1 as MDHEN and CDR2 as SYDVKM. CDR3 DNA sequence: TGTGCCAGCAGTTTTTACGGCAATCAGCCCCAGCATTTT. Residues: CASSFYGNQPQHF.

V usage is TRBV7-6 and J usage is TRBJ2-7; 7 nucleotides align to TRBD1. This CDR3 is 16 amino acids long. Germline CDR1 is SGHVS and CDR2 is FNYEAQ. V was clipped by 1 base and J by 3 bases; unmatched bases: 9. The CDR3 DNA sequence: TGTGCCAGCAGCTTAGTTCGGGACAGCTCTAGCTACGAGCAGTACTTC. Its protein is CASSLVRDSSSYEQYF.

This clonotype appeared many times. V and J are TRBV7-6 and TRBJ2-3; TRBD1 agrees at 10 bases. This CDR3 is 15 amino acids long. V trimming: 0 bases; J trimming: 3 bases; junction bases outside the gene matches: 0. Germline V gene lookup returns CDR1 SGHVS and CDR2 FNYEAQ. This CDR3 reads CASSLADRGTDTQYF. The CDR3 nucleotides are TGTGCCAGCAGCTTAGCGGACAGGGGGACAGATACGCAGTATTTT.